The 5 T cell receptor beta chains reported below all come from one sample, sequenced in a study of graft-versus-host responses after intestinal transplantation. Antigens of these TCRs are unknown. Generated by immunoSEQ multiplex PCR, the TCRdb table keeps only in-frame clones and is missing some. Seen here are 90,000 to 120,000 clones, roughly 89% observed once, and the top ten hold 0.71%. Sequenced material: unstimulated CD4+ T cells sorted from spleen or lymph node cells, taken before transplant. The receptor source for this set is a human donor who was the organ donor for an intestinal transplant.

The chain is built from TRBV6-1 and TRBJ2-3; no firm D call. Deletions cut 3 bases from V and 9 bases from J, with 10 bases between. The CDR3 length is 12 residues. Looked up from germline, CDR1 is MNHNS and CDR2 is SASEGT. CDR3 DNA sequence: TGTGCCAGCAGTGAGGTGAAAGAGACGCAGTATTTT. Protein product: CASSEVKETQYF.

The CDR3 loop reads CASSPRTFYNEQFF. The CDR3 DNA follows: TGCGCCAGCAGCCCACGAACCTTCTACAATGAGCAGTTCTTC. The chain couples TRBV4-1 to TRBJ2-1; D is unresolved. The germline V gene encodes CDR1 MGHRA and CDR2 YSYEKL. CDR3 length equals 14 residues. The V end was cut by 4 bases, the J end by 3 bases, with 10 bases between.

J is TRBJ2-2 and V is TRBV5-1; 7 positions match TRBD2. V dropped 2 bases and J dropped 2; count of bases not matched to a gene: 6. Looked up from germline, CDR1 is SGHRS and CDR2 is YFSETQ. The CDR3 totals 16 residues. The CDR3 coding sequence is TGCGCCAGCAGCTTAACCAGCGGGATAAACACCGGGGAGCTGTTTTTT. As protein: CASSLTSGINTGELFF. The full variable domain, completed using reference TRBV5-1 and TRBJ2-2, is KAGVTQTPRYLIKTRGQQVTLSCSPISGHRSVSWYQQTPGQGLQFLFEYFSETQRNKGNFPGRFSGRQFSNSRSEMNVSTLELGDSALYLCASSLTSGINTGELFFGEGSRLTVL.

CDR3 in DNA: TGCGCCAGCAGCTTACAGGGTTACACCGGGGAGCTGTTTTTT. It yields the protein CASSLQGYTGELFF. The chain links TRBV5-1 to TRBJ2-2, with D possibly being TRBD1 (6 bases). V lost 2 bases to trimming and J lost 3 bases, with 8 bases between them. CDR3 length equals 14 residues. The germline gives CDR1 SGHRS, CDR2 YFSETQ.

CDR3 loop: CAWSVRGINNYGYTF. The CDR3 bases are TGTGCCTGGAGTGTACGCGGGATTAATAACTATGGCTACACCTTC. This chain links TRBV30 with TRBJ1-2; D call uncertain. Germline-derived CDR1 and CDR2 are GTSNPN and SVGIG (reference sequence). The V and J ends lost 0 bases and 1 base respectively, with 12 bases between them. The CDR3 contains 15 residues.